Listed below are T cell receptor beta chains from one sample, sequenced in a study of blood T cells in healthy people across ages. TCRdb ran MiXCR on the 5' RACE reads and lists one entry per CDR3 protein. The table has 1,800,000 or so distinct CDR3 sequences, around 42% seen once. Sequencing was performed on blood. The receptors were sampled from a human donor in good health. Both conserved end residues are part of each CDR3. The size field is filled for only some rows; it gives once, few, many or a size class.

TRBV10-3	TRBJ2-5	.	CAISQNWDSQETQYF
TRBV20-1	TRBJ2-7	once	CSASATGLSYEQYF
TRBV25-1	TRBJ2-3	.	CASSEYGKGTDTHYF
TRBV20-1	TRBJ1-1	.	CRPLGLEGTEAFF
TRBV25-1	TRBJ2-1	many	CASKGGAGNEQFF
TRBV4-1	TRBJ2-7	.	CASSHRDRDVNEQYF
TRBV29-1	TRBJ1-2	.	CSVRPGSGNYGYTF
TRBV20-1	TRBJ2-1	.	CSARPSGGVDNEQFF
TRBV27	TRBJ1-2	few	CASGPRGTNGYTF
TRBV6-5	TRBJ2-7	.	CASSYSHHDSEQYF
TRBV7-8	TRBJ2-1	few	CASNQGHPYNEQFF
TRBV3-1	TRBJ2-1	.	CASSQVGTGYNEQFF
TRBV29-1	TRBJ2-3	few	CSVGGPGDTQYF
TRBV6-2/TRBV6-3	TRBJ2-5	few	CASHGIDPGETQYF
TRBV5-1	TRBJ2-2	few	CASSKQGSNTGELFF
TRBV5-1	TRBJ2-5	.	CASRRTGTRIGETQYF
TRBV30	TRBJ2-4	.	CAWSPPANIQYF
TRBV29-1	TRBJ2-5	.	CSVFVGRETQYF
TRBV7-2	TRBJ2-3	few	CASSLARTSGGRYF
TRBV7-9	TRBJ2-2	.	CASSGGLANTGELFF
TRBV7-8	TRBJ1-1	few	CASSLVGGVGNTEAFF
TRBV28	TRBJ2-5	.	CASITGHPQETQYF
TRBV7-3	TRBJ2-7	.	CASSISGGLSYEQYF
TRBV11-3	TRBJ1-2	.	CASSSIIRGTYYGYTF
TRBV13	TRBJ2-7	.	CASRKRGGTYEQYF
TRBV6-1	TRBJ1-2	few	CASSEMGRSYGYTF
TRBV29-1	TRBJ2-7	many	CSGKTDAIEQYF
TRBV20-1	TRBJ1-5	.	CSAIGGQGDQPQHF
TRBV11-2	TRBJ2-1	.	CASSYNSGGVGEQFF
TRBV10-3	TRBJ1-1	few	CATRDREIPEAFF
TRBV7-9	TRBJ1-2	.	CASSSNDRDSYGYTF
TRBV20-1	TRBJ1-6	.	CSADRTGGDSPLHF
TRBV20-1	TRBJ2-2	.	CSAFGAAGDTGELFF
TRBV5-1	TRBJ1-2	few	CASSLDRGGGDTF
TRBV20-1	TRBJ2-5	.	CSVGILGETQYF
TRBV20-1	TRBJ2-7	few	CSAWTSRSYEQYF
TRBV11-2	TRBJ2-7	.	CASSPLSRQGPYEQYF
TRBV20-1	TRBJ2-5	few	CSAPDSNQETQYF
TRBV28	TRBJ2-1	few	CASSSLVGGYYNEQFF
TRBV24-1	TRBJ2-1	.	CATSDLMDVGNEQFF
TRBV27	TRBJ2-1	once	CASWDRPGGYNEQFF
TRBV4-1	.	.	CASSQGPGQSNYEQYF
TRBV29-1	TRBJ1-2	.	CSVDTRDGGYTF
TRBV18	TRBJ2-1	.	CASSPTGLGYNEQFF
TRBV29-1	TRBJ2-1	few	CSVVGTLRNNEQFF
TRBV5-1	.	.	CASSAGARYEQYF
TRBV20-1	TRBJ2-3	few	CSARNRWTGDTQYF
TRBV7-8	TRBJ2-3	few	CASSLDFGIDTQYF
TRBV4-1	TRBJ1-5	few	CASSRGQAFGSNQPQHF
TRBV4-3	TRBJ1-5	few	CASSQEYNQPQHF
TRBV28	TRBJ2-3	few	CASSLVWMGSLTSTTDTQYF
TRBV7-2	TRBJ2-7	once	CASSLTATGDSYEQYF
TRBV20-1	TRBJ2-7	.	CSAVRTGDPYEQYF
TRBV4-1	TRBJ1-4	few	CASSQEGQKNEKLFF
TRBV5-1	TRBJ2-7	.	CASTSRGPMSYEQYF
TRBV7-6	TRBJ2-1	few	CASSSPFERGVYNEQFF